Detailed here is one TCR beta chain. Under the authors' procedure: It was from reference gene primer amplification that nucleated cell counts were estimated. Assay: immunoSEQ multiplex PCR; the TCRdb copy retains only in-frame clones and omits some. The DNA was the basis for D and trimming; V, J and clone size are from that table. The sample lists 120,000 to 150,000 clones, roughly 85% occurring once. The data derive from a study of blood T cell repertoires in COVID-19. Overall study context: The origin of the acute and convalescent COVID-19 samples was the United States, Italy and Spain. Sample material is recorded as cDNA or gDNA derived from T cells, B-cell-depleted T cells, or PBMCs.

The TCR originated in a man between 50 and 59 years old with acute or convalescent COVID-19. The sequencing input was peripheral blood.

CDR3 in amino acids: CASSGRTPQDRGSGYTF. The CDR3 bases are TGTGCCAGCAGCGGGAGGACGCCTCAGGACAGGGGAAGCGGCTACACCTTC. The chain joins TRBV7-9 to TRBJ1-2; TRBD1 matches at 9 bases. J lost 8 bases, V lost 5 bases, and 18 bases had no gene match. Germline CDR1 SEHNR, CDR2 FQNEAQ (reference sequence). The CDR3 is 17 residues long.